Below, 22 T cell receptor beta chains from the same sample are listed, as sequenced in a study of blood T cells in healthy people across ages. Through a sample-barcoded 5' primer and a J-beta primer mix, a second PCR was run for roughly 6 to 12 cycles. TCRdb processed the 5' RACE reads anew with MiXCR; each CDR3 protein has one entry. The data show 1.5 million to 2 million distinct CDR3 sequences, about 28% seen once. Sequenced sample: blood. The origin of the receptors is a woman younger than 45 in good health.

This clonotype showed up just a few times. The chain recombines TRBV20-1 with TRBJ2-3, with 9 bases aligning to TRBD2. Germline V gives CDR1 DFQATT, CDR2 SNEGSKA (reference sequence). Losses at the gene ends were 7 bases for V and 2 bases for J; bases not matched to a gene: 7. The CDR3 has 14 amino acids. The CDR3 sequence: CSGTLAGFTDTQYF. CDR3 bases: TGCAGTGGTACGCTAGCGGGGTTCACAGATACGCAGTATTTT.

In the case of this clonotype: Germline and junction disagree at one end, which may indicate a read error. This rearrangement joins TRBV28 to TRBJ2-7, with 12 bases aligning to TRBD2. Germline V gives CDR1 MDHEN, CDR2 SYDVKM. CDR3 length: 15 amino acids. The CDR3 coding sequence is TGTACCAGCAGTCCAGGACTAGCGGGGACCTACGAGCAGTACTTC. Protein product: CTSSPGLAGTYEQYF.

The chain couples TRBV4-2 to TRBJ2-5, with 7 bases matching TRBD2. Germline lookup yields CDR1 LGHNA and CDR2 YNFKEQ. With V trimmed by 0 bases and J by 5 bases, 3 bases remained unmatched. This CDR3 comprises 14 residues. DNA for the CDR3: TGTGCCAGCAGCCAAGATGTGGGAGGGGAGACCCAGTACTTC. Protein sequence: CASSQDVGGETQYF.

The chain links TRBV7-2 to TRBJ2-4, with TRBD2 identical over 12 bases. Germline CDR1 and CDR2: SGHTA and FQGNSA. The CDR3 is 16 amino acids. V shed 0 bases and J 13 bases; nucleotides not matched to a gene: 10. CDR3 amino acids: CASSLARLAGAREQYF. In DNA, the CDR3 is TGTGCCAGCAGCTTAGCGCGACTAGCGGGAGCGAGAGAGCAGTACTTC.

The chain uses TRBV30 and TRBJ2-3; maybe TRBD2 (6 bases). The CDR3 contains 11 residues. Germline CDR1 GTSNPN, CDR2 SVGIG (reference sequence). V was trimmed by 0 bases and J by 13 bases, leaving 11 bases between them. Written as DNA, the CDR3 is TGTGCCTGGAGTGTCGGTGGGGAGGAGTATTTT. This sequence encodes CAWSVGGEEYF.

The table lists this clonotype with a few counts. The chain links TRBV3-1 to TRBJ1-5; D not resolved. The germline V and J ends were trimmed by 6 bases and 3 bases, with 12 bases remaining between them. From germline, CDR1 is LGHDT and CDR2 YNNKEL (reference sequence). The CDR3 has 14 amino acids. The CDR3 is CASSRDGYNQPQHF. CDR3 bases: TGTGCCAGCAGTCGCGACGGTTACAATCAGCCCCAGCATTTT.

As concerns this clonotype: A much larger clonotype is one base distant, so this may be a read error. The chain combines TRBV24-1 with TRBJ2-1, with 14 bases lining up with TRBD2. CDR3 length: 15 amino acids. The ends lost 7 bases at V and 7 bases at J; junction bases unmatched: 5. The germline V gene has CDR1 KGHDR and CDR2 SFDVKD. This CDR3 reads CATSPGTSGRNEQFF. CDR3 nucleotides: TGTGCCACCAGCCCCGGGACTAGCGGGAGAAATGAGCAGTTCTTC.

The rearrangement joins TRBV7-9 to TRBJ1-2; D gene unclear. This CDR3 spans 13 amino acids. V shed 5 bases and J shed 7 bases, with 14 bases lying between them. Per the germline V gene, CDR1 is SEHNR and CDR2 is FQNEAQ (reference sequence). The CDR3 sequence is CASSDTGPGGYTF. In nucleotides, the CDR3 is TGTGCCAGCAGCGACACCGGCCCCGGTGGCTACACCTTC.

This clonotype has ten or more counts. The V and J genes are TRBV5-1 and TRBJ2-6; the D call may be TRBD1 or TRBD2 (5 bases each). The CDR3 spans 16 residues. Germline loops: CDR1 SGHRS, CDR2 YFSETQ. With 8 bases removed from V and 0 bases from J, the gap between germline ends came to 15 bases. CDR3 sequence reads: CASSRDVPSGANVLTF. In DNA, the CDR3 is TGCGCCAGTTCCCGGGACGTCCCCTCTGGGGCCAACGTCCTGACTTTC.

The rearrangement uses TRBV6-2 or TRBV6-3 and TRBJ2-7; 9 nucleotides agree with TRBD2. The J segment lost 0 bases and the V segment lost 0 bases, leaving 15 bases of the junction unmatched. The CDR3 extends over 20 amino acids. The germline CDR1 and CDR2 sequences are MNHEY and SVGEGT. The CDR3 protein is CASSYSERISTSGSSYEQYF. The CDR3, as DNA: TGTGCCAGCAGTTACTCGGAGCGAATATCGACTAGCGGAAGCTCCTACGAGCAGTACTTC.

This rearrangement joins TRBV20-1 to TRBJ1-1; D gene uncertain. The CDR3 runs to 16 residues. The V and J ends lost 0 bases and 7 bases respectively, with 21 bases between them. Germline loops: CDR1 DFQATT, CDR2 SNEGSKA (reference sequence). CDR3 DNA sequence: TGCAGTGCTAGAGAGGTAGAAGCATGGGCGGTGGGTGAAGCTTTCTTT. This gives the protein CSAREVEAWAVGEAFF.

The rearrangement links TRBV5-1 to TRBJ1-4; D is undetermined. The CDR3 extends over 16 amino acids. Germline V gives CDR1 SGHRS, CDR2 YFSETQ. V was pared by 0 bases and J by 3 bases, with 12 bases between. CDR3 loop: CASSLVASTANEKLFF. The CDR3 DNA reads as TGCGCCAGCAGCTTGGTCGCCTCCACAGCTAATGAAAAACTGTTTTTT.

The chain links TRBV6-2 or TRBV6-3 to TRBJ1-1; D gene ambiguous. V lost 8 bases and J 2 bases, leaving 12 bases between the germline ends. The germline V gene has CDR1 MNHEY and CDR2 SVGEGT. The CDR3 loop spans 13 amino acids. CDR3 sequence reads: CASRADTNTEAFF. The DNA of the CDR3 is TGTGCCAGCCGGGCAGATACCAACACTGAAGCTTTCTTT.

In its sample, this clonotype was seen many times. This chain joins TRBV29-1 and TRBJ1-2; tentative D call: TRBD1 (6 bases). Germline V lookup: CDR1 SQVTM, CDR2 ANQGSEA. V gave up 4 bases and J gave up 5 bases, with 17 bases separating them. The CDR3 has 14 amino acids. As DNA, the CDR3 is TGCAGCGTTGGTCTACAGGGCTCTCTGTATGGCTACACCTTC. Amino acids: CSVGLQGSLYGYTF.

The rearrangement uses TRBV12-3 or TRBV12-4 and TRBJ2-3; D uncertain. There are 12 residues in the CDR3. The ends were cut back, 3 bases at V and 6 bases at J, with 7 bases in the middle. As DNA, the CDR3 is TGTGCCAGCAGTTTTAGGTGGGATACGCAGTATTTT. Amino acid sequence: CASSFRWDTQYF.

This clonotype was detected a few times. The chain combines TRBV7-2 with TRBJ2-1; TRBD2 matches at 10 bases. Per germline, CDR1 SGHTA and CDR2 FQGNSA. With V trimmed by 7 bases and J by 4 bases, 7 bases remained unmatched. The CDR3 is 15 amino acids. The CDR3 region has the DNA TGTGCCAGCACCCGAGCGGGAGGGGGTTACAATGAGCAGTTCTTC. As protein: CASTRAGGGYNEQFF.

This clonotype came up a few times. The rearrangement uses TRBV5-1 and TRBJ2-3; 9 bases map to TRBD1. V gave up 0 bases and J gave up 0 bases; unmatched junction bases: 5. The length of the CDR3 is 17 residues. Germline V gene lookup returns CDR1 SGHRS and CDR2 YFSETQ. CDR3 nucleotides: TGCGCCAGCAGCTTGGACGGGACAGGGTATAGCACAGATACGCAGTATTTT. It translates to CASSLDGTGYSTDTQYF. Variable domain in full (rest from reference TRBV5-1 and TRBJ2-3): KAGVTQTPRYLIKTRGQQVTLSCSPISGHRSVSWYQQTPGQGLQFLFEYFSETQRNKGNFPGRFSGRQFSNSRSEMNVSTLELGDSALYLCASSLDGTGYSTDTQYFGPGTRLTVL.

The sample holds many counts of this clonotype. This chain links TRBV9 with TRBJ2-1; 8 nucleotides line up with TRBD2. The germline CDR1 and CDR2 sequences are SGDLS and YYNGEE. V trimming: 3 bases; J trimming: 5 bases; junction bases outside the gene matches: 4. The CDR3 consists of 14 residues. The CDR3 loop is CASSGRGVNNEQFF. The CDR3 coding sequence is TGTGCCAGCAGCGGGCGGGGGGTCAACAATGAGCAGTTCTTC.

The rearrangement links TRBV2 to TRBJ1-4; no reliable D call. Trimming removed 6 bases from V and 7 bases from J, with 15 bases in between. Germline V gene lookup returns CDR1 SNHLY and CDR2 FYNNEI. The length of the CDR3 is 14 residues. The CDR3 bases are TGTGCCAGCAGGAGGATTGGGGTGGGTGAAAAACTGTTTTTT. This gives the protein CASRRIGVGEKLFF.

This clonotype was counted a few times. This chain uses TRBV25-1 with TRBJ1-5; the D gene is possibly TRBD1 (6 bases). The V end was cut by 3 bases, the J end by 6 bases, with 12 bases between. The germline gives CDR1 MGHDK, CDR2 SYGVNS. This CDR3 is 14 amino acids long. The CDR3, as DNA: TGTGCCAGCAGTGAGATGGGGACATCTCAGCCCCAGCATTTT. It is translated as CASSEMGTSQPQHF.

Points on this clonotype: At one end the junction does not follow the germline gene, possibly because of a read error. V and J are TRBV11-2 and TRBJ2-1; the match to TRBD2 covers 8 bases. The V gene's germline CDR1 is SGHAT and CDR2 FQNNGV. This CDR3 has 14 amino acids. The CDR3 sequence: CTSSLVRTSLEQFF. CDR3 DNA: TGTACCAGCAGCTTGGTACGGACTAGCTTGGAGCAGTTCTTC.

This clonotype was counted between two and nine times. The CDR3 DNA sequence: TGCAGTGCTGGGCGGACTAGCGGGGCAGATACGCAGTATTTT. Translation: CSAGRTSGADTQYF. The V call is TRBV20-1, the J call TRBJ2-3; 12 bases line up with TRBD2. J was trimmed by 4 bases and V by 5 bases; bases with no gene match: 4. The CDR3 is 14 residues long. Per the germline V gene, CDR1 is DFQATT and CDR2 is SNEGSKA (reference sequence).